This record concerns one TCR beta chain sequence. TCRdb's copy holds only in-frame clones and misses some; the assay was immunoSEQ multiplex PCR. The sample lists 12,000 to 15,000 clones, approximately 88% occurring once. The record originates from a study of blood T cell repertoires in COVID-19. Across the whole study: The analysed material was cDNA or gDNA that came from T cells, B-cell-depleted T cells, or PBMCs.

Germline values: CDR1 GTSNPN, CDR2 SVGIG (reference sequence). V lost 3 bases and J lost 3; bases outside the gene matches: 10. The CDR3 contains 16 residues. The V gene is TRBV30, the J gene TRBJ2-7; 11 bases align to TRBD1. The clonotype comes from a human donor in a cohort sampled during active COVID-19. The sequenced sample was peripheral blood. Here the CDR3 reads CAWSRSGTGGHYEQYF. As DNA, the CDR3 is TGTGCCTGGAGCCGCTCCGGGACAGGGGGGCACTACGAGCAGTACTTC.